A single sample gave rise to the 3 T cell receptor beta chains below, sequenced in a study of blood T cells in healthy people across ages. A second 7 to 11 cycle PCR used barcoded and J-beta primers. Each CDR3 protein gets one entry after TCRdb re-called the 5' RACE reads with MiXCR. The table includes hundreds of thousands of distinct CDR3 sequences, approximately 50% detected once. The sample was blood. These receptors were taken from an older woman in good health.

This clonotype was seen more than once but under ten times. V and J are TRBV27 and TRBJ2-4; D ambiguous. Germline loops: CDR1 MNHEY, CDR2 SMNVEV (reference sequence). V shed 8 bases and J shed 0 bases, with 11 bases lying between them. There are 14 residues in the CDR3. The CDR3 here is CASSEDLAKNIQYF. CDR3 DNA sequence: TGTGCCAGCTCCGAGGATCTAGCCAAAAACATTCAGTACTTC.

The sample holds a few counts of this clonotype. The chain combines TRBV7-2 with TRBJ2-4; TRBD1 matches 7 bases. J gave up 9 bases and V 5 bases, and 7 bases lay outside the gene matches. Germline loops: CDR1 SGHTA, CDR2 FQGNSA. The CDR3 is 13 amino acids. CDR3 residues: CASSGSDRAIQYF. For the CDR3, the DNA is TGTGCCAGCAGCGGGTCCGACAGGGCCATTCAGTACTTC.

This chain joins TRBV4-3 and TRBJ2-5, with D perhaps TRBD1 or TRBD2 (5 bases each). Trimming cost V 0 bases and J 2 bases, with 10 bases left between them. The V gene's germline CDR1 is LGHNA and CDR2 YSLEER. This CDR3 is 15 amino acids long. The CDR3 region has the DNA TGCGCCAGCAGCCAAGAGGGACGGCCACAAGAGACCCAGTACTTC. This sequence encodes CASSQEGRPQETQYF.